The rows below give T cell receptor beta chains drawn from one sample of a study of blood T cell repertoires in COVID-19. TCRdb's copy holds only in-frame clones and misses some; the assay was immunoSEQ multiplex PCR. Of 42,000 or so clones in the sample, roughly 93% were seen once. The sample was peripheral blood. The origin of the receptors is a man aged 45-65 years with active COVID-19. Both conserved end residues are part of each CDR3. A D gene is named only where the DNA matches it firmly. The size of a clone is reported for some rows only, either as once, few or many, or as a class for expanded clones.

j_call,v_call,d_call,clone_size,cdr3_nt,cdr3_aa
TRBJ2-7,TRBV2,TRBD1,NA,TGTGCCAGCGCACAGGGGGCCTACGAGCAGTACTTC,CASAQGAYEQYF
TRBJ1-5,TRBV3-1/TRBV3-2,NA,NA,TGTGCCAGCAGCCAGGACTTGAATCAGCCCCAGCATTTT,CASSQDLNQPQHF
TRBJ2-2,TRBV27,TRBD2,NA,TGTGCCAGCAGTTCTAGCGGACTCACCGGGGAGCTGTTTTTT,CASSSSGLTGELFF
TRBJ2-2,TRBV5-1,NA,NA,TGCGCCAGCAGCTTGGGAGGTAGCTCGAACACCGGGGAGCTGTTTTTT,CASSLGGSSNTGELFF
TRBJ1-2,TRBV14,TRBD1,NA,TGTGCCAGCAGCCAAGGAGGGACAGGGCCTCCCTATGGCTACACCTTC,CASSQGGTGPPYGYTF
TRBJ1-1,TRBV10-3,TRBD1,NA,TGTGCCATCAGGTTGACAGGGGACGCTGAAGCTTTCTTT,CAIRLTGDAEAFF
TRBJ1-2,TRBV2,NA,NA,TGTGCCAGCAGGGTGACAGAAACCATTAACTATGGCTACACCTTC,CASRVTETINYGYTF
TRBJ2-4,TRBV4-1,NA,NA,TGCGCCAGCAGCCAAGTGCGAGCTATAGCCAAAAACATTCAGTACTTC,CASSQVRAIAKNIQYF
TRBJ1-1,TRBV5-5,NA,NA,TGTGCCAGCAGCTTGTATCCAGGGATGAACACTGAAGCTTTCTTT,CASSLYPGMNTEAFF
TRBJ2-7,TRBV7-9,NA,NA,TGTGCCAGCAGCTTGCTTTCGGGTTTCGAGCAGTACTTC,CASSLLSGFEQYF
TRBJ1-4,TRBV6-6,NA,once,TGTGCCAGCAGTTATGTCGAGGCCAGAAGAAATGAAAAACTGTTTTTT,CASSYVEARRNEKLFF
TRBJ2-7,TRBV9,TRBD1,NA,TGTGCCAGCAGCGTGGGACAGGGTACCTACGAGCAGTACTTC,CASSVGQGTYEQYF
TRBJ1-2,TRBV7-9,NA,NA,TGTGCCAGCAGCTCCTCCCTTTCGGGCTATGGCTACACCTTC,CASSSSLSGYGYTF
TRBJ2-1,TRBV7-9,TRBD2,NA,TGTGCCAGCACAGGACTAGCGGGAGGGAATGAGCAGTTCTTC,CASTGLAGGNEQFF
TRBJ2-2,TRBV28,NA,once,TGTGCCAGCAGTGGACTAAGGGGCACCGGGGAGCTGTTTTTT,CASSGLRGTGELFF
TRBJ2-7,TRBV2,TRBD1,NA,TGTGCCAGCAGTGTGTCGAGGGACAGACACTACGAGCAGTACTTC,CASSVSRDRHYEQYF
TRBJ1-5,TRBV19,TRBD1,few,TGTGCCAGTAGTCCCCCGAGGACGGGACAGGGGAATCAGCCCCAGCATTTT,CASSPPRTGQGNQPQHF
TRBJ1-1,TRBV11-2,TRBD1,NA,TGTGCCAGCAGCCTCGACAGGGACACTGAAGCTTTCTTT,CASSLDRDTEAFF
TRBJ2-5,TRBV5-6,NA,NA,TGTGCCAGCAGTCAACGGGACTTGGAAGAGACCCAGTACTTC,CASSQRDLEETQYF
TRBJ2-1,TRBV5-1,NA,NA,TGCGCCAGCAGCTTGGGCCTAGCGCAGGGTGAGCAGTTCTTC,CASSLGLAQGEQFF
TRBJ1-5,TRBV28,NA,NA,TGTGCCAGCAGTTCGTCCGGGGAGAGCAATCAGCCCCAGCATTTT,CASSSSGESNQPQHF
TRBJ1-1,TRBV3-1/TRBV3-2,NA,NA,TGTGCCAGCAGCCAGACAGGTGAAGCTTTCTTT,CASSQTGEAFF
TRBJ2-3,TRBV11-2,NA,NA,TGTGCCAGCAGCCCGACTAGCACAGATACGCAGTATTTT,CASSPTSTDTQYF
TRBJ2-7,TRBV7-9,TRBD1,NA,TGTGCCAGCACCAACCAGGGGGTGGGTGAGCAGTACTTC,CASTNQGVGEQYF
TRBJ2-3,TRBV4-2,TRBD2,NA,TGTGCCAGCAGCCAAGTAGCGGGAGGAGGGACAGATACGCAGTATTTT,CASSQVAGGGTDTQYF
TRBJ1-1,TRBV28,NA,NA,TGTGCCAGCAGTACCCAGGACCGGGCGACGGGGACTGAAGCTTTCTTT,CASSTQDRATGTEAFF
TRBJ2-1,TRBV7-9,NA,NA,TGTGCCAGCAGCTTAGAATTATCTTACAATGAGCAGTTCTTC,CASSLELSYNEQFF
TRBJ1-1,TRBV9,NA,NA,TGTGCCAGCAGCGTAGGTTCCGGGACACAGAACACTGAAGCTTTCTTT,CASSVGSGTQNTEAFF
TRBJ1-2,TRBV9,NA,NA,TGTGCCAGCAGCGCGGGAGAAGGGCCAGGCTACACCTTC,CASSAGEGPGYTF
TRBJ1-1,TRBV5-5,NA,NA,TGTGCCAGCAGTCTACAGTATATGAACACTGAAGCTTTCTTT,CASSLQYMNTEAFF
TRBJ2-7,TRBV15,NA,NA,TGTGCCACCAGCAGAGTGGACCAGGGAAACTACGAGCAGTACTTC,CATSRVDQGNYEQYF
TRBJ2-7,TRBV11-3,NA,NA,TGTGCCAGCAGCTTGGGGAACAGGCCCACCTACGAGCAGTACTTC,CASSLGNRPTYEQYF
TRBJ2-3,TRBV30,TRBD2,NA,TGTGCCTGGAGCGGACTAGCGGGTAGCACAGATACGCAGTATTTT,CAWSGLAGSTDTQYF
TRBJ1-1,TRBV7-9,NA,NA,TGTGCCAGCAGCTTGGCAGGGGAAGCTTTCTTT,CASSLAGEAFF
TRBJ1-3,TRBV30,NA,NA,TGTGCCTGGAGTGTACTTCCGGGGGGATCTGGAAACACCATATATTTT,CAWSVLPGGSGNTIYF
TRBJ2-4,TRBV7-9,NA,NA,TGTGCCAGCAGCTTATACCCAGGGGAGTACATTCAGTACTTC,CASSLYPGEYIQYF
TRBJ2-5,TRBV27,NA,NA,TGTGCCAGCAGTTATAGGGGGAAAGAGACCCAGTACTTC,CASSYRGKETQYF
TRBJ1-1,TRBV27,TRBD1,NA,TGTGCCAGCAGACCGACAGGGGGCGCCGACACTGAAGCTTTCTTT,CASRPTGGADTEAFF
TRBJ1-1,TRBV28,TRBD1,NA,TGTGCCAGCAGTTTATTTCTATGGGGGGACCAACCGGGACAGCCGAACACTGAAGCTTTCTTT,CASSLFLWGDQPGQPNTEAFF
TRBJ2-7,TRBV24-1,TRBD1,NA,TGTGCCACCCTACCGGGACAGGGCCACTCCTACGAGCAGTACTTC,CATLPGQGHSYEQYF
TRBJ1-6,TRBV28,TRBD1,NA,TGTGCCAGCAGTTTATTCGGGGACAGGGGGTTCAGTCCCCTCCACTTT,CASSLFGDRGFSPLHF
TRBJ2-1,TRBV29-1,TRBD1,NA,TGCAGCGTCCAAGGGACAGGCAATGAGCAGTTCTTC,CSVQGTGNEQFF